Sequencing of this T cell receptor (beta chain) was carried out in a study of PD-1 blockade in mismatch repair-deficient tumors. Study-wide background: Enrolled 2013-2016, patients had progressing, pretreated mismatch repair-deficient cancers of 12 types.

TCRdb keeps only in-frame clones here, not all; method: immunoSEQ multiplex PCR. Of some 120,000 clones listed, 88% were seen once; the top ten hold 12%. The CDR3 runs to 14 residues. Germline CDR1 is GTSNPN and CDR2 is SVGIG (reference sequence). V shed 1 base, J shed 3 bases, and the junction held 3 bases outside the gene matches. On this clone: Its antigen is not known.

All patients were mismatch repair deficient, assessed by either PCR or immunohistochemistry. TCRs were sequenced from a few patients responding to pembrolizumab. General study findings and limits: After pembrolizumab, tumor-resident clones rose rapidly, then generally contracted before radiologic responses.

The sequenced sample was peripheral blood, obtained roughly 70 weeks after starting pembrolizumab. The origin of this receptor is an adult with mismatch repair-deficient cancer. The chain couples TRBV30 to TRBJ2-5; 9 bases map to TRBD1. The CDR3 here is CAWSDRQGEETQYF. CDR3 nucleotides: TGTGCCTGGAGTGACCGACAGGGGGAAGAGACCCAGTACTTC. The whole variable domain, filled in from reference TRBV30 and TRBJ2-5, reads SQTIHQWPATLVQPVGSPLSLECTVEGTSNPNLYWYRQAAGRGLQLLFYSVGIGQISSEVPQNLSASRPQDRQFILSSKKLLLSDSGFYLCAWSDRQGEETQYFGPGTRLLVL.